The sequence of this T cell receptor beta chain was determined in a study of T-cell reconstitution after alpha-beta-depleted transplantation in children. The library targeted TCRbeta and was prepared with unique molecular identifiers. Using its own MiXCR run on the PCR reads, TCRdb lists one record per CDR3 protein. The table has about 690,000 distinct CDR3 sequences, over 15% seen once; the top ten hold 1.1%. CDR3 length: 14 amino acids. The chain employs TRBV21-1 and TRBJ1-1. TRBV21-1 is a listed pseudogene. This specimen was PBMCs from the stem cell graft donor, taken from the stem cell graft. This TCR derives from a human donor who donated a stem cell graft to a child with acute myeloid leukemia. This chain's CDR3 is CASSKAFCQLEAFF. The DNA for the CDR3 is TGTGCCAGCAGCAAAGCCTTTTGCCAGCTTGAAGCTTTCTTT.